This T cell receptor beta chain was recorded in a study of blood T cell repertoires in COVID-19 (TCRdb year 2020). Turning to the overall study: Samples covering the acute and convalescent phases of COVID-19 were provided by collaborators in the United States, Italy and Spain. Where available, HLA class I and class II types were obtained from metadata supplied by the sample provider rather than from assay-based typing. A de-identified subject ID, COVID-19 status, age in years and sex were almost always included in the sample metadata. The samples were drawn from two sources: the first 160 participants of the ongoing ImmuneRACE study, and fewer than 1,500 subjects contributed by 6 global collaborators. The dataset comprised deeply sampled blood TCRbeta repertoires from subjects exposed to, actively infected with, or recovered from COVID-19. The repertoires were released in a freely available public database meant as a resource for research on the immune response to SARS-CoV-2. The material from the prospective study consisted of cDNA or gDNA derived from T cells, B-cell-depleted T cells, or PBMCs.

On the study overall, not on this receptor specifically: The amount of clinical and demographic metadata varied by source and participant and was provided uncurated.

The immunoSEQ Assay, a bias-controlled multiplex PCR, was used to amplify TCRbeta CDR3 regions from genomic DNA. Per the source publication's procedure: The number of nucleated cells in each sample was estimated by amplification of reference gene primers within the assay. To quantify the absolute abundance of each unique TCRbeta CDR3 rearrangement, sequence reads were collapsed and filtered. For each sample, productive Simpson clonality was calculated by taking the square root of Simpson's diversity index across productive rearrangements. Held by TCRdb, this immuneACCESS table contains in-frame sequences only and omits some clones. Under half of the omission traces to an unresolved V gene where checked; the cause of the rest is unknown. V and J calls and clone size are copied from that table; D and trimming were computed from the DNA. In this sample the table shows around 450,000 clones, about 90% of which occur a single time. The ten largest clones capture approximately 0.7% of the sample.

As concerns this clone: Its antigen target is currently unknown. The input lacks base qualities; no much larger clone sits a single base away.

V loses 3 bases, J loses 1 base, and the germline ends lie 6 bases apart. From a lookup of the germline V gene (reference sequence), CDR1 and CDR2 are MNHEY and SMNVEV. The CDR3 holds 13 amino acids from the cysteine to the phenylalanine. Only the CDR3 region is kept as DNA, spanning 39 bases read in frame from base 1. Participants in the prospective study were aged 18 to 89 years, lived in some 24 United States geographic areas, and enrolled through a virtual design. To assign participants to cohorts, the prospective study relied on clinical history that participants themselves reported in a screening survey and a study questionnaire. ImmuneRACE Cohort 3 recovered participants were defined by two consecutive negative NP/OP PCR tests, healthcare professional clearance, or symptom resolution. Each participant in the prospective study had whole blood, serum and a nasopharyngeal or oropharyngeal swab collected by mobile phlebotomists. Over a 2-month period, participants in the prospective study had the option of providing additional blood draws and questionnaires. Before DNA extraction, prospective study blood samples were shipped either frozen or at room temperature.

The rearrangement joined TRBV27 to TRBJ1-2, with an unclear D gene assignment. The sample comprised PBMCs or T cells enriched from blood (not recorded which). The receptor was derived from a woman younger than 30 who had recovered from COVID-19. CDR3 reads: CASSLRGNYGYTF. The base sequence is TGTGCCAGCAGTTTGCGGGGTAACTATGGCTACACCTTC.